The 21 T cell receptor beta chains below all came from one sample that was sequenced in a study of blood T cell repertoires in COVID-19. Some clones are missing from TCRdb's copy, which holds only in-frame ones; the method was immunoSEQ multiplex PCR. The sample includes roughly 160,000 clones, about 87% of them seen just once. What was sequenced was peripheral blood. Source of these receptors: an older woman with COVID-19, enrolled during active disease.

This clone occurred once. The chain combines TRBV18 with TRBJ2-3; D unclear. The V end lost 3 bases, the J end lost 0 bases, and 10 bases lay between the germline ends. Germline CDR1 is KGHSH and CDR2 is LQKENI. The CDR3 extends over 15 amino acids. The CDR3 region has the DNA TGTGCCAGCTCACCCGCGGTGACTAGCACAGATACGCAGTATTTT. This translates into CASSPAVTSTDTQYF.

V usage is TRBV28 and J usage is TRBJ1-2; D not certain. CDR1 and CDR2 (germline): MDHEN, SYDVKM. The CDR3 extends over 12 amino acids. V was cut by 4 bases and J by 4 bases, with 7 bases left in between. This CDR3 is CASSSLAYGYTF. The CDR3 DNA is TGTGCCAGCAGTTCCTTGGCCTATGGCTACACCTTC.

J is TRBJ1-2 and V is TRBV6-5; 7 nucleotides align to TRBD1. The V gene end was trimmed by 2 bases and the J gene end by 7 bases; junction bases not matched to a gene: 13. Germline V gene lookup returns CDR1 MNHEY and CDR2 SVGAGI. This CDR3 spans 16 amino acids. The CDR3 bases are TGTGCCAGCAGTTACATTTCGACAGGGTCGAGTTTTGGCTACACCTTC. This codes for CASSYISTGSSFGYTF.

This clone was picked up one time. The V gene is TRBV28, the J gene TRBJ2-3; D may be TRBD2 (7 bases). V was shortened by 9 bases and J by 1 base, with 20 bases between the two germline ends. The germline V gene encodes CDR1 MDHEN and CDR2 SYDVKM. The CDR3 loop spans 16 amino acids. The DNA for the CDR3 is TGTGCCAGTCCTAAAAAGGGGGGGTCCCGCACAGATACGCAGTATTTT. Encoded protein: CASPKKGGSRTDTQYF.

The genes are TRBV6-5 and TRBJ2-2; tentative D call: TRBD2 (6 bases). Germline CDR1 MNHEY, CDR2 SVGAGI. V was shortened by 7 bases and J by 1 base, with 10 bases between the two germline ends. This CDR3 contains 14 residues. DNA of the CDR3: TGTGCCAGCAATAGGGGAGGGAACACCGGGGAGCTGTTTTTT. Translation gives CASNRGGNTGELFF.

This rearrangement joins TRBV6-2 or TRBV6-3 to TRBJ1-2; 9 nucleotides line up with TRBD1. The CDR3 runs to 15 residues. V lost 2 bases, J lost 6 bases, and 7 bases stayed unmatched. CDR1 MNHEY and CDR2 SVGEGT come from the germline V gene. In nucleotides, the CDR3 is TGTGCCAGCAGTTACCCCGGGACAGGGATGCATGGCTACACCTTC. Protein: CASSYPGTGMHGYTF.

The chain is built from TRBV28 and TRBJ2-2; D gene unclear. This CDR3 comprises 12 residues. Germline V lookup: CDR1 MDHEN, CDR2 SYDVKM. The V end was cut by 0 bases, the J end by 9 bases, with 5 bases between. For the CDR3, the DNA is TGTGCCAGCAGTTTATGGCACAGGGAGCTGTTTTTT. It yields the protein CASSLWHRELFF.

The DNA for the CDR3 is TGTGCCAGCAGCCCCAAGGCCATCGCGACAGGGGGCCAGGGAGGCTACACCTTC. Amino acids: CASSPKAIATGGQGGYTF. The J gene is TRBJ1-2, the V gene TRBV3-1 (or the pseudogene TRBV3-2), with 10 bases matching TRBD1. Germline loops: CDR1 LGHDT, CDR2 YNNKEL (reference sequence). The CDR3 length is 18 residues. After removal of 4 bases from V and 8 bases from J, the junction contained 19 bases not matched to a gene.

This chain joins TRBV2 and TRBJ1-5, with 7 bases fitting TRBD1. Trimming at V came to 5 bases and at J to 3 bases, leaving 4 bases not matched to a gene. This CDR3 spans 14 amino acids. From germline, CDR1 is SNHLY and CDR2 FYNNEI. The CDR3 region has the DNA TGTGCCAGCAGTTATGACAGGGTCAATCAGCCCCAGCATTTT. Its protein is CASSYDRVNQPQHF.

This chain links TRBV24-1 with TRBJ1-2; D perhaps matches TRBD1 (6 bases). Germline CDR1 is KGHDR and CDR2 is SFDVKD. The CDR3 extends over 13 amino acids. V was shortened by 3 bases and J by 4 bases, with 8 bases between the two germline ends. CDR3 loop: CATSDQTGYGYTF. Written as DNA, the CDR3 is TGTGCCACCAGTGATCAGACAGGCTATGGCTACACCTTC.

The chain recombines TRBV6-6 with TRBJ1-2; weak D call: TRBD1 (5 bases). CDR3 length: 13 amino acids. From germline, CDR1 is MNHNY and CDR2 SVGAGI (reference sequence). The V gene lost 6 bases and the J gene lost 4 bases, with 12 bases spanning the gap. The CDR3 sequence: CASSRLRGYGYTF. CDR3 nucleotides: TGTGCCAGCAGCAGATTAAGGGGCTATGGCTACACCTTC.

This chain uses TRBV28 with TRBJ2-2; D gene unclear. Germline-derived CDR1 and CDR2 are MDHEN and SYDVKM. The CDR3 runs 16 residues. V gave up 2 bases and J gave up 3 bases, with 13 bases separating them. This chain's CDR3 is CASSLTGQLYTGELFF. Written as DNA, the CDR3 is TGTGCCAGCAGTTTAACGGGTCAGCTTTACACCGGGGAGCTGTTTTTT.

This chain uses TRBV5-8 with TRBJ2-1, with 12 bases matching TRBD2. This CDR3 is built from 13 residues. CDR1 SGHTS and CDR2 YDEGEE come from the germline V gene. V trimming: 4 bases; J trimming: 9 bases; junction bases outside the gene matches: 2. The CDR3 loop reads CASSRTSGVEQFF. For the CDR3, the DNA is TGTGCCAGCAGCCGGACTAGCGGGGTTGAGCAGTTCTTC.

This sequence joins TRBV27 and TRBJ1-5, with D tentatively TRBD1 (6 bases). The length of the CDR3 is 15 residues. Germline CDR1 MNHEY, CDR2 SMNVEV (reference sequence). Trimming removed 5 bases from V and 7 bases from J, with 18 bases in between. The CDR3 DNA sequence: TGTGCCAGCAGTCTGGCCCAGGGGAGTCTACAGCCCCAGCATTTT. Residues: CASSLAQGSLQPQHF.

V usage is TRBV2 and J usage is TRBJ2-6; D is unresolved. There are 15 residues in the CDR3. Germline V gene sequence: CDR1 SNHLY, CDR2 FYNNEI. V lost 7 bases to trimming and J lost 4 bases, with 14 bases between them. CDR3 loop: CASTLSQFGANVLTF. The CDR3 DNA follows: TGTGCCAGCACCTTGTCCCAGTTCGGGGCCAACGTCCTGACTTTC.

This clone was counted a single time. This chain connects TRBV5-5 to TRBJ1-1, with D tentatively TRBD1 (6 bases). With 4 bases removed from V and 7 bases from J, the gap between germline ends came to 20 bases. The CDR3 consists of 15 residues. Germline assignment: CDR1 SGHKS and CDR2 YYEKEE (reference sequence). CDR3 coding DNA: TGTGCCAGCAGCCCATTTATGAGGACAGCTAGTGAAGCTTTCTTT. It encodes CASSPFMRTASEAFF.

The rearrangement uses TRBV29-1 and TRBJ2-3; the match to TRBD2 covers 7 bases. CDR1 is SQVTM and CDR2 is ANQGSEA in the germline V gene. Trimming cost V 8 bases and J 0 bases; bases outside gene matches: 8. This CDR3 region has 14 residues. CDR3 bases: TGCAGCACCGGGGAGGGGTATAGCACAGATACGCAGTATTTT. Its translation: CSTGEGYSTDTQYF.

This clone was picked up one time. V gene TRBV7-9 combines with J gene TRBJ2-3, with TRBD1 matching 10 bases. CDR1 SEHNR and CDR2 FQNEAQ come from the germline V gene (reference sequence). Trimming cost V 1 base and J 2 bases; bases outside gene matches: 9. The CDR3 runs 18 residues. The CDR3 DNA reads as TGTGCCAGCAGCTTAGGTGCTTTGGGACAGGGGACCACAGATACGCAGTATTTT. It translates to CASSLGALGQGTTDTQYF.

The chain combines TRBV6-5 with TRBJ2-2, with D maybe TRBD1 (6 bases). V dropped 8 bases and J dropped 5 bases, with 18 bases sitting between them. Looked up from germline, CDR1 is MNHEY and CDR2 is SVGAGI. This CDR3 contains 15 residues. The CDR3 coding sequence is TGTGCCAGCTCCCGGACAGAGTATAGTACCGGGGAGCTGTTTTTT. It codes for CASSRTEYSTGELFF.

The chain couples TRBV11-2 to TRBJ2-5, with 7 bases that match TRBD2. The CDR3 has 13 residues. Germline CDR1 reads SGHAT; CDR2 reads FQNNGV. Trimming at V came to 4 bases and at J to 4 bases, leaving 3 bases not matched to a gene. DNA for the CDR3: TGTGCCAGCAGCTCCCCGGGGGGAGAGACCCAGTACTTC. Translating it yields CASSSPGGETQYF.

J is TRBJ2-1 and V is TRBV28; a weak D match, TRBD1 (6 bases). Germline V gene sequence: CDR1 MDHEN, CDR2 SYDVKM. CDR3 length equals 16 residues. Trimming cost V 6 bases and J 8 bases, with 23 bases left between them. The CDR3 here is CASSPQRGSVRDEQFF. The CDR3, as DNA: TGTGCCAGCAGCCCCCAAAGGGGGTCGGTCCGGGATGAGCAGTTCTTC.